This T cell receptor (beta chain) was recovered during a study of blood T cell repertoires in COVID-19. At the level of the study: Acute and convalescent COVID-19 samples came from the United States, Italy and Spain. The cDNA or gDNA used as material had been derived from T cells, B-cell-depleted T cells, or PBMCs.

Participant age was about 18 to 89 years, and participants resided in roughly 25 US areas. Researchers sorted participants into cohorts using their self-reported clinical history. Repertoires were generated with immunoSEQ multiplex PCR, while TCRdb's copy carries only in-frame clones and drops some. The sample gives about 140,000 clones, over 75% of which show up once; 2.5% to 3% is in the top ten. This CDR3 region has 15 residues. The germline CDR1 and CDR2 sequences are MDHEN and SYDVKM. V was shortened by 3 bases and J by 2 bases, with 12 bases between the two germline ends. What was sequenced was PBMCs or T cells enriched from blood (not recorded which). The V call is TRBV28, the J call TRBJ2-3, with D possibly being TRBD2 (6 bases). The clonotype was recovered from a woman aged 50 to 60 who had recovered from COVID-19. The CDR3 region has the DNA TGTGCCAGCAGTTTTCTTCCGGGAGCCACAGATACGCAGTATTTT. As protein: CASSFLPGATDTQYF.